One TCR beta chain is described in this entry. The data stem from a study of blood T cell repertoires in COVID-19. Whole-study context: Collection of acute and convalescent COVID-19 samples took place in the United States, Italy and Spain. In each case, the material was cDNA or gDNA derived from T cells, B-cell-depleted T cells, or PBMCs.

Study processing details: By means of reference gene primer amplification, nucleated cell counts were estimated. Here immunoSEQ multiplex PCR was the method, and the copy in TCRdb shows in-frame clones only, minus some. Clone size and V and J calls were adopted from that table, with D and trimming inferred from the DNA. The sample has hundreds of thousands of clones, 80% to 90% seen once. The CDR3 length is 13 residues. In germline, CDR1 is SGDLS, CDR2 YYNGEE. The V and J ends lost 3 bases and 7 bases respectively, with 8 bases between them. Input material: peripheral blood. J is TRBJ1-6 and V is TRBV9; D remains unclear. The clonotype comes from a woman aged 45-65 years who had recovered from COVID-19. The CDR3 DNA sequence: TGTGCCAGCAGCGCCCTCCCCAATTCACCCCTCCACTTT. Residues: CASSALPNSPLHF.